This is a list of T cell receptor beta chains from one sample in a study of response to subunit inactivated influenza vaccine. TCRdb re-analysed the RT-PCR reads in MiXCR, keeping a single row per CDR3 protein. In the table there are 590,000 or so distinct CDR3 sequences, less than 15% of which are singletons. This sample comprised PBMCs from blood, obtained 14 to 15 days before vaccination. Receptors originate from a man between 45 and 60 years old who received an inactivated influenza vaccine. Each CDR3 is given with its conserved first and last residue. The D gene is left open where the match is weak. Part of the rows lack a size; the others show once, few, many or a class for expanded clones.

D	V	size	J	CDR3	DNA
NA	TRBV2	few	TRBJ1-3	CASRANLRGNTIYF	TGTGCCAGCAGAGCTAACTTAAGGGGAAACACCATATATTTT
NA	TRBV20-1	NA	TRBJ2-1	CSARDGGSYNEQFF	TGCAGTGCTAGAGACGGGGGCTCCTACAATGAGCAGTTCTTC
NA	TRBV7-2	few	TRBJ2-5	CASSSRGSRRLETQYF	TGTGCCAGCAGCTCCCGAGGGTCTCGGCGATTAGAGACCCAGTACTTC
NA	TRBV29-1	NA	TRBJ1-2	CSVYDESSYGYTF	TGCAGCGTTTACGACGAGTCGTCCTATGGCTACACCTTC
TRBD1	TRBV5-1	NA	TRBJ2-5	CASSPGQGVETQYF	TGCGCCAGCAGCCCGGGACAGGGGGTTGAGACCCAGTACTTC
NA	TRBV15	NA	TRBJ2-7	CATSRDLSFSYEQYF	TGTGCCACCAGCAGAGATCTAAGTTTCTCCTACGAGCAGTACTTC
NA	TRBV5-6	few	TRBJ2-5	CASRSLGLSGEETQYF	TGTGCCAGCAGGAGCTTGGGTCTGTCAGGGGAAGAGACCCAGTACTTC
NA	TRBV12-3/TRBV12-4	few	TRBJ1-1	CASSFSGARGTEAFF	TGTGCCAGCAGTTTTTCAGGGGCCAGGGGAACTGAAGCTTTCTTT
NA	TRBV5-5	NA	TRBJ2-7	CASSRDPDGFYEQYF	TGTGCCAGCAGCCGGGACCCGGACGGGTTCTACGAGCAGTACTTC
NA	TRBV11-2	NA	TRBJ2-7	CASSFFGSYEQYF	TGTGCCAGCAGCTTCTTCGGCTCCTACGAGCAGTACTTC
NA	TRBV7-6	NA	TRBJ2-7	CASSLSAGPTYEQYF	TGTGCCAGCAGCTTATCGGCAGGGCCAACCTACGAGCAGTACTTC
NA	TRBV20-1	few	TRBJ2-2	CAESANTGELFF	TGCGCTGAGAGCGCGAACACCGGGGAGCTGTTTTTT
TRBD2	TRBV9	few	TRBJ2-2	CASSVGLAGITGELFF	TGTGCCAGCAGCGTAGGGCTAGCGGGGATTACCGGGGAGCTGTTTTTT
TRBD1	TRBV20-1	NA	TRBJ2-1	CSAMGQGSDEQFF	TGCAGTGCCATGGGACAGGGGAGCGATGAGCAGTTCTTC